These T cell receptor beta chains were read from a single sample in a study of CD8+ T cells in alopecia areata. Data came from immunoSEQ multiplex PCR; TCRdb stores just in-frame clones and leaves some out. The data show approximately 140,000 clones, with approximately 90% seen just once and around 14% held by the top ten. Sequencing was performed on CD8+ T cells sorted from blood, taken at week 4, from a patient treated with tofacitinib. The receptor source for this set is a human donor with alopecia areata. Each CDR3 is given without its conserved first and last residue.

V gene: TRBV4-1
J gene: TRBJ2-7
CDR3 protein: ASSQEWGDYEQY

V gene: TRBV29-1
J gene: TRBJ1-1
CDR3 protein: SVEGGDRAEAF

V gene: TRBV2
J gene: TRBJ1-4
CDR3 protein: ASSAISGTNEKLF

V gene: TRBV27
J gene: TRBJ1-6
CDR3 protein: ASSLVELNSPLH

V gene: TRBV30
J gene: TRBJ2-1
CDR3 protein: AWSEFGTSGSNEQF

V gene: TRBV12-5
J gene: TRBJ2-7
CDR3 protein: ASGQTSVEQY

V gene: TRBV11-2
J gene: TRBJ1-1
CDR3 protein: ASSLGPLENTEAF

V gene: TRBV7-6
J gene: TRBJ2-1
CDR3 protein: ASSSRGNEQF

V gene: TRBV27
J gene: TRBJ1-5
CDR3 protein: ASSLWAGGNQPQH

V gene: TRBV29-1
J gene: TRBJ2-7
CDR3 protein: SVEKQGGYEQY

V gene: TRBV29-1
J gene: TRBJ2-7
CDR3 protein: SVEEGAGGPPYEQY

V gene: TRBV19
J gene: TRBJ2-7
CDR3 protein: ASTAGAQGVYEQY

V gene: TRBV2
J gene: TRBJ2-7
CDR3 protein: ASSAWASPYEQY

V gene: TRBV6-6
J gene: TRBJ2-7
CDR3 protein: ASSADSLSYEQY